The entry that follows covers one TCR beta chain sequence. A single record per CDR3 protein comes from TCRdb applying MiXCR to the RT-PCR reads. The sample records about 680,000 distinct CDR3 sequences, approximately 15% being singletons. The CDR3 is made up of 15 amino acids. The ends were cut back, 4 bases at V and 4 bases at J, with 15 bases in the middle. The V gene's germline CDR1 is SGHAT and CDR2 FQDESV (reference sequence). V is TRBV11-1 and J is TRBJ2-3; possibly TRBD2 for D (5 bases). This clonotype originated in a female donor in good health, serving as a healthy control. Specimen: memory CD4+ T cells from blood. CDR3 nucleotides: TGTGCCAGCAGCTACTCGGGGTTATTTCCAGATACGCAGTATTTT. Its translation: CASSYSGLFPDTQYF. Full variable domain (rest looked up from reference TRBV11-1 and TRBJ2-3): EAEVAQSPRYKITEKSQAVAFWCDPISGHATLYWYRQILGQGPELLVQFQDESVVDDSQLPKDRFSAERLKGVDSTLKIQPAELGDSAMYLCASSYSGLFPDTQYFGPGTRLTVL.